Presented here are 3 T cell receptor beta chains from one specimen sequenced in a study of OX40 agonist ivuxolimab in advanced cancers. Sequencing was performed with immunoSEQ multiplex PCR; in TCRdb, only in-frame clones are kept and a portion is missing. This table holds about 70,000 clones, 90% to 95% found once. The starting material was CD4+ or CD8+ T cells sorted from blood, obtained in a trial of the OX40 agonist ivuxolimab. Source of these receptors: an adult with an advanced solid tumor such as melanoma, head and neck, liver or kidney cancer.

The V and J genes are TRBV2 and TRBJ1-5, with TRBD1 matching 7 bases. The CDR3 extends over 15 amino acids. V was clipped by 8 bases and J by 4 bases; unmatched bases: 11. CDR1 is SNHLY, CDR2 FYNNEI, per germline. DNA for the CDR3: TGTGCCAGCGGAACCCTTAGGGGGCGAAATCAGCCCCAGCATTTT. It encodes CASGTLRGRNQPQHF. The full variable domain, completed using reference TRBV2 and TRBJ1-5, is EPEVTQTPSHQVTQMGQEVILRCVPISNHLYFYWYRQILGQKVEFLVSFYNNEISEKSEIFDDQFSVERPDGSNFTLKIRSTKLEDSAMYFCASGTLRGRNQPQHFGDGTRLSIL.

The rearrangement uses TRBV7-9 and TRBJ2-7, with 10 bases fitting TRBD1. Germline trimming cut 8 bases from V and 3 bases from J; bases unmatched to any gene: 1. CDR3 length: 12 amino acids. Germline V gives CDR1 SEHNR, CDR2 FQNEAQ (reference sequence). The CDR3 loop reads CASGDRGYEQYF. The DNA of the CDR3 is TGTGCCAGCGGGGACAGGGGCTACGAGCAGTACTTC. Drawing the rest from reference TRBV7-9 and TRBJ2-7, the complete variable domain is DTGVSQNPRHKITKRGQNVTFRCDPISEHNRLYWYRQTLGQGPEFLTYFQNEAQLEKSRLLSDRFSAERPKGSFSTLEIQRTEQGDSAMYLCASGDRGYEQYFGPGTRLTVT.

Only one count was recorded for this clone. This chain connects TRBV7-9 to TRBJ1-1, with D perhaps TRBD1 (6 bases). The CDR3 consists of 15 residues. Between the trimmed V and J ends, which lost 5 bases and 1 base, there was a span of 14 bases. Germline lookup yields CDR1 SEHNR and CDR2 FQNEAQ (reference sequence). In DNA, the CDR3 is TGTGCCAGCAGCCCGCGGACAGCTAGGAACACTGAAGCTTTCTTT. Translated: CASSPRTARNTEAFF.